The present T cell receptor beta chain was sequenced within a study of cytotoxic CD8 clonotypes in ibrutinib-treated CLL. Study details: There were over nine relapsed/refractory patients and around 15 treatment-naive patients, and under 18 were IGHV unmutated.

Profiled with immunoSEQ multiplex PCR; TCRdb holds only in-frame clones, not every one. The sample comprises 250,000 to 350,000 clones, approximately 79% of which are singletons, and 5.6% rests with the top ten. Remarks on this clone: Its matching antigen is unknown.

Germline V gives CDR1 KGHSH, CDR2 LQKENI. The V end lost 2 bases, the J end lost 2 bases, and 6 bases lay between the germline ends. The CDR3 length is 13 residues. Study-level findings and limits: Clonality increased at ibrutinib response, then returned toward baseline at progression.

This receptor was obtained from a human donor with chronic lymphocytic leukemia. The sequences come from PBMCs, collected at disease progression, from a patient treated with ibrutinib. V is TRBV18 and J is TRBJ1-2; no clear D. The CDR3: CASSPAPNYGYTF. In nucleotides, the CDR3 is TGTGCCAGCTCACCAGCACCCAACTATGGCTACACCTTC.